This is a list of T cell receptor beta chains from one sample in a study of blood T cell repertoires in COVID-19. Only in-frame clones appear in the TCRdb table, and some are missing; sequencing was by immunoSEQ multiplex PCR. The table shows about 260,000 clones, with around 90% occurring only once. Sequencing input: peripheral blood. All receptors derive from a human donor in a cohort sampled during active COVID-19. Each CDR3 is given with its conserved first and last residue. The D gene is left open where the match is weak. Not every row has a clone size; where given, it reads once, few, many or a size class.

clone size	J gene	V gene	D gene	CDR3 protein	CDR3 DNA
once	TRBJ1-2	TRBV11-3	TRBD1	CASSFNVSGGRPYGYTF	TGTGCCAGCAGCTTTAATGTTTCAGGGGGAAGGCCCTATGGCTACACCTTC
NA	TRBJ2-7	TRBV11-2	TRBD1	CASSLDEGQGFSYEQYF	TGTGCCAGCAGCTTAGATGAAGGACAGGGCTTTTCCTACGAGCAGTACTTC
NA	TRBJ2-7	TRBV28	TRBD2	CASMTSGVYEQYF	TGTGCCAGCATGACTAGCGGAGTCTACGAGCAGTACTTC
NA	TRBJ1-1	TRBV4-3	NA	CASSRKGGRGDTEAFF	TGCGCCAGCAGCCGAAAAGGTGGCAGGGGAGACACTGAAGCTTTCTTT
NA	TRBJ2-7	TRBV6-2/TRBV6-3	TRBD1	CASSYPVGGTGAYEQYF	TGTGCCAGCAGTTACCCGGTAGGTGGGACAGGGGCCTACGAGCAGTACTTC
NA	TRBJ1-3	TRBV5-1	NA	CASSLDGSTSSGNTIYF	TGCGCCAGCAGCTTGGACGGGAGCACTAGCTCTGGAAACACCATATATTTT
few	TRBJ1-5	TRBV7-8	NA	CASSLAPAYYSNQPQHF	TGTGCCAGCAGCTTAGCGCCGGCCTACTATAGCAATCAGCCCCAGCATTTT
NA	TRBJ2-3	TRBV4-3	TRBD2	CASSQDYTSGGVWDTQYF	TGCGCCAGCAGCCAAGATTACACTAGCGGGGGGGTCTGGGATACGCAGTATTTT
NA	TRBJ2-7	TRBV4-2	NA	CASSPGDSYEQYF	TGTGCCAGCAGCCCCGGGGACTCCTACGAGCAGTACTTC
NA	TRBJ1-1	TRBV9	TRBD1	CASSNRQGGNTEAFF	TGTGCCAGCAGCAATCGACAGGGGGGGAACACTGAAGCTTTCTTT
NA	TRBJ1-2	TRBV18	NA	CASSPRDLDGYTF	TGTGCCAGCTCACCTCGGGACTTAGATGGCTACACCTTC
NA	TRBJ1-2	TRBV28	TRBD1	CASSQPGGPYGYTF	TGTGCCAGCAGCCAGCCAGGGGGCCCCTATGGCTACACCTTC
once	TRBJ2-7	TRBV27	TRBD1	CASSYPGDRGHEQYF	TGTGCCAGCAGTTATCCGGGGGACAGGGGCCACGAGCAGTACTTC
NA	TRBJ1-1	TRBV2	NA	CASSEAPTGWNTEAFF	TGTGCCAGCAGTGAAGCGCCGACAGGCTGGAACACTGAAGCTTTCTTT
NA	TRBJ2-1	TRBV27	NA	CASTKTGISYNEQFF	TGTGCCAGCACCAAAACAGGGATCTCCTACAATGAGCAGTTCTTC
NA	TRBJ2-7	TRBV7-9	TRBD1	CASSPGQIVYEQYF	TGTGCCAGCAGCCCGGGACAGATAGTCTACGAGCAGTACTTC
once	TRBJ1-1	TRBV19	TRBD1	CASSPRRGRWASHTEAFF	TGTGCCAGTAGTCCCCGCAGGGGGCGGTGGGCCTCCCACACTGAAGCTTTCTTT
NA	TRBJ1-1	TRBV2	TRBD1	CASSEDLQGADTEAFF	TGTGCCAGCAGTGAGGATTTACAGGGGGCTGACACTGAAGCTTTCTTT
NA	TRBJ1-2	TRBV6-5	NA	CASSRKDKGGYTF	TGTGCCAGCAGTCGAAAGGACAAGGGTGGCTACACCTTC
NA	TRBJ2-1	TRBV7-2	NA	CASSFQRRNEQFF	TGTGCCAGCAGCTTCCAGCGGAGGAATGAGCAGTTCTTC
NA	TRBJ2-1	TRBV19	NA	CASRQGNEQFF	TGTGCCAGTAGACAGGGCAATGAGCAGTTCTTC
NA	TRBJ1-2	TRBV24-1	TRBD1	CATSVWDREGYTF	TGTGCCACCAGTGTGTGGGACAGGGAGGGCTACACCTTC
NA	TRBJ2-3	TRBV7-3	NA	CASSRTGGRATQYF	TGTGCCAGCAGCCGCACTGGGGGCCGCGCAACGCAGTATTTT
NA	TRBJ2-1	TRBV27	TRBD1	CASSLSMGQVFTGEQFF	TGTGCCAGCAGTTTATCAATGGGACAGGTATTTACGGGAGAGCAGTTCTTC
NA	TRBJ2-7	TRBV20-1	NA	CSASPGIGAYEQYF	TGCAGTGCTAGTCCCGGGATCGGGGCCTACGAGCAGTACTTC
NA	TRBJ2-7	TRBV27	NA	CASSFRDAYEQYF	TGTGCCAGCAGTTTCCGGGATGCCTACGAGCAGTACTTC
NA	TRBJ2-7	TRBV19	TRBD1	CASSPGQGLYEQYF	TGTGCCAGTAGCCCGGGACAGGGCCTCTACGAGCAGTACTTC
NA	TRBJ2-5	TRBV24-1	TRBD2	CATSDLHLAGVPQETQYF	TGTGCCACCAGTGATTTGCACCTAGCGGGGGTCCCTCAAGAGACCCAGTACTTC
NA	TRBJ2-7	TRBV2	TRBD2	CASSDSGGYEQYF	TGTGCCAGCAGTGACAGCGGGGGTTACGAGCAGTACTTC
NA	TRBJ1-5	TRBV4-1	NA	CASSQEGQPGQPQHF	TGCGCCAGCAGCCAAGAGGGCCAGCCAGGGCAGCCCCAGCATTTT
NA	TRBJ2-2	TRBV27	TRBD2	CASTLGGVAGELFF	TGTGCCAGCACCTTGGGAGGGGTGGCCGGGGAGCTGTTTTTT
NA	TRBJ1-2	TRBV21-1	NA	CASSTTTGHYTF	TGTGCCAGCAGCACCACAACGGGACACTACACCTTC
NA	TRBJ2-7	TRBV2	NA	CASRLAVAYEQYF	TGTGCCAGCAGGTTGGCTGTCGCCTACGAGCAGTACTTC
NA	TRBJ2-5	TRBV5-4	TRBD1	CASSARQGSQETQYF	TGTGCCAGCAGCGCACGACAGGGATCCCAAGAGACCCAGTACTTC
NA	TRBJ1-1	TRBV5-6	TRBD1	CASSLGAGGLTEAFF	TGTGCCAGCAGCTTGGGAGCAGGGGGCCTTACTGAAGCTTTCTTT
NA	TRBJ1-2	TRBV21-1	NA	CASSSRPDGAGGGLYGYTF	TGTGCCAGCAGCAGCCGCCCAGACGGGGCCGGGGGGGGTTTATATGGCTACACCTTC
NA	TRBJ2-1	TRBV27	NA	CASSFVGVSYNEQFF	TGTGCCAGCAGTTTTGTAGGGGTCTCCTACAATGAGCAGTTCTTC
few	TRBJ2-7	TRBV4-1	TRBD1	CASSPRDSLGEQYF	TGCGCCAGCAGCCCTAGGGACAGTCTCGGTGAGCAGTACTTC
NA	TRBJ2-7	TRBV29-1	TRBD2	CSAGTSGVSYEQYF	TGCAGCGCCGGGACTAGCGGGGTCTCCTACGAGCAGTACTTC
NA	TRBJ2-5	TRBV11-2	TRBD2	CASSLAPSGGETQYF	TGTGCCAGCAGCTTAGCCCCTAGCGGGGGAGAGACCCAGTACTTC
few	TRBJ2-7	TRBV6-2/TRBV6-3	TRBD1	CASSYAWGQGGYEQYF	TGTGCCAGCAGTTATGCCTGGGGACAGGGGGGTTACGAGCAGTACTTC
NA	TRBJ1-2	TRBV25-1	TRBD1	CASSGGGQDSGRHGYTF	TGTGCCAGCAGTGGGGGGGGACAGGACTCCGGGAGGCATGGCTACACCTTC
NA	TRBJ2-5	TRBV6-2/TRBV6-3	TRBD1	CASSYSFGTGARIEETQYF	TGTGCCAGCAGTTACTCGTTCGGGACAGGGGCGCGAATCGAGGAGACCCAGTACTTC
NA	TRBJ2-7	TRBV5-6	TRBD1	CASSGGTGSYEQYF	TGTGCCAGCAGCGGGGGGACAGGGAGCTACGAGCAGTACTTC
NA	TRBJ1-1	TRBV3-1/TRBV3-2	NA	CASSQSPGDTEAFF	TGTGCCAGCAGCCAATCCCCCGGGGACACTGAAGCTTTCTTT